The present entry profiles one T cell receptor (beta chain) with its context. Libraries were prepared by immunoSEQ multiplex PCR; TCRdb keeps only in-frame clonotypes and omits some of them. The table shows tens of thousands of clones, with less than 85% occurring only once. The V end lost 4 bases, the J end lost 3 bases, and 10 bases lay between the germline ends. Germline CDR1 and CDR2: WSHSY and SAAADI. The CDR3 has 13 residues. These data originate in a study of somatic mutations in cytotoxic T cells in rheumatoid arthritis. With median age approximately 59 years (range roughly 20-70) and 55% female, healthy controls came from blood donor buffy coats.

Sequenced: CD8+ T cells sorted from blood. The source is a middle-aged man in good health. The genes are TRBV10-2 and TRBJ2-7; maybe TRBD1 (5 bases). Written as DNA, the CDR3 is TGCGCCAGCAGTGGGAAGGACATCTACGAGCAGTACTTC. It encodes CASSGKDIYEQYF.